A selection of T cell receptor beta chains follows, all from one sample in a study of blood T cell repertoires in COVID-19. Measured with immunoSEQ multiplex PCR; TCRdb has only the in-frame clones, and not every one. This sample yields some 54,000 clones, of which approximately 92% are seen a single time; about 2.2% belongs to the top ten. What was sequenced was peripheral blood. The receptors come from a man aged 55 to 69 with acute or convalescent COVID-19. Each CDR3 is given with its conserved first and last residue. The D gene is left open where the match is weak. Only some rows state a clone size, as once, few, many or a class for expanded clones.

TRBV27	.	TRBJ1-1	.	TGTGCCAGCAGTGGTAGCACTGAAGCTTTCTTT	CASSGSTEAFF
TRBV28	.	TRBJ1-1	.	TGTGCCAGCAGTTTTCGGGGGACTGAAGCTTTCTTT	CASSFRGTEAFF
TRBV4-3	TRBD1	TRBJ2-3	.	TGCGCCAGCAGCTCTGTCAGGGGGAGCACAGATACGCAGTATTTT	CASSSVRGSTDTQYF
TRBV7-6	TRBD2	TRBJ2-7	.	TGTGCCAGCAGCTCAGCTAGCGGGAGGACGCTACACTACGAGCAGTACTTC	CASSSASGRTLHYEQYF
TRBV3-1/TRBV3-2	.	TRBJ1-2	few	TGTGCCAGCAGCCGAAGACAGGTCAGGTCTGGCTACACCTTC	CASSRRQVRSGYTF
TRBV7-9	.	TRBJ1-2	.	TGTGCCAGCCAGGGCTTGGAGAACTATGGCTACACCTTC	CASQGLENYGYTF
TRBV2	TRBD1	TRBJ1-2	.	TGTGCCAGCAGCCCATCCGACAGGGCCTACACCTTC	CASSPSDRAYTF
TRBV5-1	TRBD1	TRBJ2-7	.	TGCGCCAGCAGCTTAACGGGACAGGGCGCCTACGAGCAGTACTTC	CASSLTGQGAYEQYF
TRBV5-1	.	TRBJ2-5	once	TGCGCCAGCAGCTTGACGGGAGAGACCCAGTACTTC	CASSLTGETQYF
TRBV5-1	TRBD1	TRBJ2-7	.	TGCGCCAGCAGCCCGGGGGGACAGGGGTTCGCCTACGAGCAGTACTTC	CASSPGGQGFAYEQYF
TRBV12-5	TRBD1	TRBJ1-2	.	TGTGCTAGTGGTTTGGTATCGGGACAGGGGGCGTACGGCTACACCTTC	CASGLVSGQGAYGYTF
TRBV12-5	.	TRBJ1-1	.	TGTGCTAGTGCCGCCTACAGCCTCTTGAACACTGAAGCTTTCTTT	CASAAYSLLNTEAFF
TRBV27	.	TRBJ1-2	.	TGTGCCAGCAGTACCTCAGGAACCACCTTCGTTGGCTACACCTTC	CASSTSGTTFVGYTF
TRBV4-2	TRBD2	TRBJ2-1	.	TGTGCCAGCAGCCCACAAAAGGGCGCGGGAGGTACGACTTCCTACAATGAGCAGTTCTTC	CASSPQKGAGGTTSYNEQFF
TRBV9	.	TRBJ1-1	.	TGTGCCAGCAGCGTAGCGGGGGGTAATGCTGAAGCTTTCTTT	CASSVAGGNAEAFF
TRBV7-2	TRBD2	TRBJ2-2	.	TGTGCCAGCAGCTTAGTGGGTCTAGCGGGTACCGGGGAGCTGTTTTTT	CASSLVGLAGTGELFF
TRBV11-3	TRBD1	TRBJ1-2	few	TGTGCCAGCAGTTCTAAGACAGGGGCTAGCTATGGCTACACCTTC	CASSSKTGASYGYTF
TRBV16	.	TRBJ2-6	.	TGTGCCAGCAGCCAATCGTACAGACAGGTTTATGGGGCCAACGTCCTGACTTTC	CASSQSYRQVYGANVLTF
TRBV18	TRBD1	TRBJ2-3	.	TGTGCCAGCTCACCACGTTCCCCGGGACAGCGGACCACAGATACGCAGTATTTT	CASSPRSPGQRTTDTQYF
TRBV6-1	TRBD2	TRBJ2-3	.	TGTGCCAGCAGTGACGTAGCGGGAGTTGGGGATACGCAGTATTTT	CASSDVAGVGDTQYF
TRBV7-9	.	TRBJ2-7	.	TGTGCCAGCAGCTTAAGACTCCGGGGAACCGAGCAGTACTTC	CASSLRLRGTEQYF
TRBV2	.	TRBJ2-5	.	TGTGCCAGCAGTGAAGATAGGGGCAGGGAGACCCAGTACTTC	CASSEDRGRETQYF
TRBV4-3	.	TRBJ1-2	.	TGCGCCAGCAGCCAAGAAGTTGGGGCTTCTAACTATGGCTACACCTTC	CASSQEVGASNYGYTF
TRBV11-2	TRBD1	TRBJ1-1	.	TGTGCCAGCAGCTTAGGACAGGGCGGGCCTGAAGCTTTCTTT	CASSLGQGGPEAFF
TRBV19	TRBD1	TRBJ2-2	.	TGTGCCACTAGCACAGGGGCCCCAGGAATCGGGGAGCTGTTTTTT	CATSTGAPGIGELFF
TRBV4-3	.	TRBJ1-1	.	TGCGCCAGCAGCCAAGCTGGAGCGAACACTGAAGCTTTCTTT	CASSQAGANTEAFF
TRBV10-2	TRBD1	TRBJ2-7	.	TGCGCCAGCAAGGGACAGGGGGTCCACGAGCAGTACTTC	CASKGQGVHEQYF
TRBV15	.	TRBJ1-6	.	TGTGCCACCAGCAGAGATTCCCAGGGGCAGTCACCCCTCCACTTT	CATSRDSQGQSPLHF
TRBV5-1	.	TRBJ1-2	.	TGCGCCAGCAGCCCCTCTAACAGGGAAGGAGGCTACACCTTC	CASSPSNREGGYTF
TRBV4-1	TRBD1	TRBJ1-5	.	TGCGCCAGCAGCCAACCAGGGGGAAATCAGCCCCAGCATTTT	CASSQPGGNQPQHF
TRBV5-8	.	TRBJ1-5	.	TGTGCCAGCAGCTTGGGTTACTCCGGCGGTCAGCCCCAGCATTTT	CASSLGYSGGQPQHF
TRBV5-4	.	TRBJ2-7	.	TGTGCCAGCAGCTTGGAGCCACCGCCCGAGATCTCCTACGAGCAGTACTTC	CASSLEPPPEISYEQYF
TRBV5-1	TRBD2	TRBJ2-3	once	TGCGCCAGCAGATCAGGGACTAGCGGGAGGCGAGATACGCAGTATTTT	CASRSGTSGRRDTQYF
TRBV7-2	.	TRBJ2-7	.	TGTGCCAGCAGCTTAGTAGGCAGCGGCACATACTCCTACGAGCAGTACTTC	CASSLVGSGTYSYEQYF
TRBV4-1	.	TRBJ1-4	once	TGCGCCAGCAGCCAAGAGGGCACCGGACTTGGGGAAAAACTGTTTTTT	CASSQEGTGLGEKLFF
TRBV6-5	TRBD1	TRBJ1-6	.	TGTGCCAGCAACACCGGGACAGCATATAATTCACCCCTCCACTTT	CASNTGTAYNSPLHF
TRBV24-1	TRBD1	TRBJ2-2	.	TGTGCCACCTCCCGGGACAGTCTCGGAGCCGGGGAGCTGTTTTTT	CATSRDSLGAGELFF
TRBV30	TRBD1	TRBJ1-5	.	TGTGCCTGCGGGGACAGGGGAGATCAGCCCCAGCATTTT	CACGDRGDQPQHF
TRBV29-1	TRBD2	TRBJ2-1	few	TGCAGCGTGGATATACTAGCGGGCAACAATGAGCAGTTCTTC	CSVDILAGNNEQFF
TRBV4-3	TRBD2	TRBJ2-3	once	TGCGCCAGCAGCCAAGGTTGGGCGGGAGTGGGAGATACGCAGTATTTT	CASSQGWAGVGDTQYF
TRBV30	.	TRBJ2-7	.	TGTGCCTGGAACGGACAGAGCTACGAGCAGTACTTC	CAWNGQSYEQYF
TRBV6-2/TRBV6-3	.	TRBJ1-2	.	TGTGCCAGCAGTTATGAGGCCTATGGCTACACCTTC	CASSYEAYGYTF
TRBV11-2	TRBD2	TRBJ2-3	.	TGTGCCAGCACTTGGACTAGCGGGAGAAGGGCAGATACGCAGTATTTT	CASTWTSGRRADTQYF
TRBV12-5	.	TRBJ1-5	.	TGTGCTAGTGGTTTGGTACGGGGGGAGTTGGGCAATCAGCCCCAGCATTTT	CASGLVRGELGNQPQHF
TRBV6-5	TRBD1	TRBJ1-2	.	TGTGCCAGCAGTTACTTGGGACAGGGGGCTAACTATGGCTACACCTTC	CASSYLGQGANYGYTF
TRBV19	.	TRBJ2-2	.	TGTGCCACCGCGGGGACCGGGGAGCTGTTTTTT	CATAGTGELFF
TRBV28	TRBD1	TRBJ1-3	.	TGTGCCAGCAGTCCTACAGGGGTTTCAGGAAACACCATATATTTT	CASSPTGVSGNTIYF
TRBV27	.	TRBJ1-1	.	TGTGCCAGCAGTCGTTCAGGGGCACACACTGAAGCTTTCTTT	CASSRSGAHTEAFF
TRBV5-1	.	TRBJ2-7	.	TGCGCCAGCAGCCTGACAGCAATCTACTCCTACGAGCAGTACTTC	CASSLTAIYSYEQYF